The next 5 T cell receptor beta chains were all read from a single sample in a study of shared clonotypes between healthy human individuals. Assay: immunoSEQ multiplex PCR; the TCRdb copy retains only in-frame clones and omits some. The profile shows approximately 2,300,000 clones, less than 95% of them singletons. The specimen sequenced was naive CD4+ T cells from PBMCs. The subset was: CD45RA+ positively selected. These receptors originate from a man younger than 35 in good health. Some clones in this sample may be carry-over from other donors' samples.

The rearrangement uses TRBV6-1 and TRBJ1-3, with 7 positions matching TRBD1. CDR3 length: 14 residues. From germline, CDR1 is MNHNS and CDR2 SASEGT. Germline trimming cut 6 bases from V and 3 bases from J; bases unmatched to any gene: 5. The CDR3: CASRTGKDGNTIYF. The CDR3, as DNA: TGTGCCAGCAGGACAGGGAAAGATGGAAACACCATATATTTT.

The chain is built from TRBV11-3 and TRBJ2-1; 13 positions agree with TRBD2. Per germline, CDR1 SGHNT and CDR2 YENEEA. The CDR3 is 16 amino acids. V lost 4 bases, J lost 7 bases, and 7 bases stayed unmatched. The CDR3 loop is CASSSGTSGMWNEQFF. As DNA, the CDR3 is TGTGCCAGCAGCTCGGGGACTAGCGGGATGTGGAATGAGCAGTTCTTC.

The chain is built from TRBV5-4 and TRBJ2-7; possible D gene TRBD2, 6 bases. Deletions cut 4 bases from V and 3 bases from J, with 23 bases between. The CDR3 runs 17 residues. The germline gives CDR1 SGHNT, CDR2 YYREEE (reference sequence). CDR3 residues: CASSITTASVQSYEQYF. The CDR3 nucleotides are TGTGCCAGCAGCATAACGACCGCTAGCGTGCAAAGCTACGAGCAGTACTTC. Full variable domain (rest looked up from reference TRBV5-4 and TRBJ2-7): ETGVTQSPTHLIKTRGQQVTLRCSSQSGHNTVSWYQQALGQGPQFIFQYYREEENGRGNFPPRFSGLQFPNYSSELNVNALELDDSALYLCASSITTASVQSYEQYFGPGTRLTVT.

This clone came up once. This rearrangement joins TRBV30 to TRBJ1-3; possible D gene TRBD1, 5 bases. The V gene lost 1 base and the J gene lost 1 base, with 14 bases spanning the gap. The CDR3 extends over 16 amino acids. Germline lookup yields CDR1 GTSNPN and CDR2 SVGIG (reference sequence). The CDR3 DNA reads TGTGCCTGGAGTGCGGTCAGGGCTTCTTCTGGAAACACCATATATTTT. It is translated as CAWSAVRASSGNTIYF.

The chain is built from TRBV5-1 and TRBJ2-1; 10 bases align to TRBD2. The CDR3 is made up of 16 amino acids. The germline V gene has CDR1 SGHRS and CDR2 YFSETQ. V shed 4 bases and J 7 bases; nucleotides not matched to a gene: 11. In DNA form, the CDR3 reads TGCGCCAGCAGCCCCGGGACTAGCGAAATGGTAAATGAGCAGTTCTTC. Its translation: CASSPGTSEMVNEQFF.